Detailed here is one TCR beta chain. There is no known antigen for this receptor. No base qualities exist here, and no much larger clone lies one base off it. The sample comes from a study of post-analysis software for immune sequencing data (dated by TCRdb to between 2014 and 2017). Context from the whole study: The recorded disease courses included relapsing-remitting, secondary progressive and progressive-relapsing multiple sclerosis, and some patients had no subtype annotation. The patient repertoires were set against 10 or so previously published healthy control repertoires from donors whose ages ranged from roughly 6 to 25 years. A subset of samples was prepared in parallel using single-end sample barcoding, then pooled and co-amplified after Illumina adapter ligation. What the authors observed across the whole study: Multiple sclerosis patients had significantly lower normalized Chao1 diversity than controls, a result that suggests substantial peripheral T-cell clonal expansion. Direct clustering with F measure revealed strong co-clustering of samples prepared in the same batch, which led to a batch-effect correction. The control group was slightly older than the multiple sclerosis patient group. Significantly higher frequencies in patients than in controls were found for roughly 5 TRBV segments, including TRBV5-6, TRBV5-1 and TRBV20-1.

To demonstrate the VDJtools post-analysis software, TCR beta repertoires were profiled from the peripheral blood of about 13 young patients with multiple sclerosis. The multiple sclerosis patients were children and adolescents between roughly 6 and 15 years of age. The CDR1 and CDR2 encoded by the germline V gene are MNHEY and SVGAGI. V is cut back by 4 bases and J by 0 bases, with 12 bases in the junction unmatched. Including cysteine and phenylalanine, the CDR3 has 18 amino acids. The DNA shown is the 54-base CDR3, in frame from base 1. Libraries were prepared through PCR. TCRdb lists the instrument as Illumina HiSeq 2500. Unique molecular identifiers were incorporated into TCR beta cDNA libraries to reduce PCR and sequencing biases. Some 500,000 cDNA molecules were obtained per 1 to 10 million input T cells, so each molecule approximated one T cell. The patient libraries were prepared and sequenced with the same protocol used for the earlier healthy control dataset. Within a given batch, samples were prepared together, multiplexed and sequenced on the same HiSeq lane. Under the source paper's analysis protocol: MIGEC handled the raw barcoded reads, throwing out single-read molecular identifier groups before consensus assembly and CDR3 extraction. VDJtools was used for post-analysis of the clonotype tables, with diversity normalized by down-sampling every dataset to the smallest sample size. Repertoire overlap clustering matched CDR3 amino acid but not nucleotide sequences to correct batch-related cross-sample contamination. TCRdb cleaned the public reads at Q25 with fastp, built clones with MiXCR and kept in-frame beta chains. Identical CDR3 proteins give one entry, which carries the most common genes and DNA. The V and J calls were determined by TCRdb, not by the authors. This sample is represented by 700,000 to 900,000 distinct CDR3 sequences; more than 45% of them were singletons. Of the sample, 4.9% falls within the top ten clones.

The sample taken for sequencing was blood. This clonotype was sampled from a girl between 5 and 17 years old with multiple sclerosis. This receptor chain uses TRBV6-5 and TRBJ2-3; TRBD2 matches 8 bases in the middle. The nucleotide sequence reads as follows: TGTGCCAGCAGTTTCCGCACCAGCGGGGGAACTAGCACAGATACGCAGTATTTT. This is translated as CASSFRTSGGTSTDTQYF.